Below are 18 T cell receptor beta chains sequenced from a single sample in a study of radiation and T cells in renal cell carcinoma. Time point specified: baseline pretreatment blood. This sample's treatment: 15 Gy SBRT to primary tumor, nephrectomy 4 weeks later. Method: immunoSEQ multiplex PCR; TCRdb's copy keeps in-frame clones and lacks some. The table has about 140,000 clones, approximately 82% seen once; the top ten hold around 21%. The sequencing used blood, collected from a patient whose treatment included radiotherapy and nephrectomy. Receptors were obtained from a woman in her 50s with renal cell carcinoma.

This clone was observed a single time. V usage is TRBV5-5 and J usage is TRBJ2-7, with 8 nucleotides matching TRBD1. The J segment lost 4 bases and the V segment lost 0 bases, leaving 3 bases of the junction unmatched. The germline gives CDR1 SGHKS, CDR2 YYEKEE (reference sequence). CDR3 length: 14 amino acids. The CDR3, as DNA: TGTGCCAGCAGCTTGGGCCAGGGGGCTTACGAGCAGTACTTC. Encoded protein: CASSLGQGAYEQYF.

J is TRBJ2-5 and V is TRBV27; 12 bases fit TRBD2. J was trimmed by 1 base and V by 2 bases; bases with no gene match: 2. The CDR3 totals 16 residues. In germline, CDR1 is MNHEY, CDR2 SMNVEV (reference sequence). As DNA, the CDR3 is TGTGCCAGCAGTTTAGAACTAGCGGGAGGCCAAGAGACCCAGTACTTC. This translates into CASSLELAGGQETQYF.

This chain connects TRBV4-1 to TRBJ1-5; D may be TRBD1 (6 bases). Trimming cost V 1 base and J 2 bases, with 9 bases left between them. The CDR3 loop spans 15 amino acids. Germline V gene sequence: CDR1 MGHRA, CDR2 YSYEKL. In nucleotides, the CDR3 is TGCGCCAGCAGCCAAGGGGGGCTCGGCAATCAGCCCCAGCATTTT. Its protein product is CASSQGGLGNQPQHF.

The chain is built from TRBV4-2 and TRBJ2-3; D might be TRBD2 (5 bases). Germline values: CDR1 LGHNA, CDR2 YNFKEQ. V dropped 2 bases and J dropped 3 bases, with 12 bases sitting between them. The CDR3 consists of 15 residues. The CDR3 here is CASSQPGVSTDTQYF. The CDR3 coding sequence is TGTGCCAGCAGCCAACCCGGGGTTTCTACAGATACGCAGTATTTT.

The genes are TRBV5-6 and TRBJ2-7; D unclear. The CDR3 covers 11 residues. Germline V gene sequence: CDR1 SGHDT, CDR2 YYEEEE. V was shortened by 1 base and J by 7 bases, with 6 bases between the two germline ends. CDR3 loop: CASSLFREQYF. The CDR3 DNA reads as TGTGCCAGCAGCTTGTTCCGGGAGCAGTACTTC.

The chain employs TRBV14 and TRBJ1-1; D possibly corresponds to TRBD1 (6 bases). Germline V gives CDR1 SGHDN, CDR2 FVKESK. The CDR3 is 15 amino acids. V was pared by 0 bases and J by 1 base, with 9 bases between. CDR3 coding DNA: TGTGCCAGCAGCCAAGAAGGGGGGGAGAACACTGAAGCTTTCTTT. Translating it yields CASSQEGGENTEAFF.

This clone came up once. This rearrangement joins TRBV28 to TRBJ1-2; no definite D call. The V end was cut by 3 bases, the J end by 4 bases, with 9 bases between. Germline CDR1 reads MDHEN; CDR2 reads SYDVKM. CDR3 length: 13 residues. The CDR3 sequence is CASSFPRSYGYTF. The DNA for the CDR3 is TGTGCCAGCAGTTTTCCAAGGAGCTATGGCTACACCTTC.

This clone has a handful of counts. This chain connects TRBV19 to TRBJ2-5; D might be TRBD1 (5 bases). Trimming took off 6 bases at V and 5 bases at J, with 16 bases between the two ends. Germline V CDR1 and CDR2: LNHDA, SQIVND (reference sequence). The CDR3 consists of 14 residues. This CDR3 reads CASSLDKDGETQYF. The CDR3, as DNA: TGTGCCAGTAGCCTGGACAAAGACGGGGAGACCCAGTACTTC.

The V gene is TRBV2, the J gene TRBJ1-5; possibly TRBD1 for D (6 bases). V dropped 7 bases and J dropped 3 bases, with 22 bases sitting between them. Germline lookup yields CDR1 SNHLY and CDR2 FYNNEI. There are 17 residues in the CDR3. This chain's CDR3 is CASTAWSGGLINQPQHF. DNA for the CDR3: TGTGCCAGCACGGCGTGGAGCGGGGGGCTTATCAATCAGCCCCAGCATTTT.

V gene TRBV5-6 combines with J gene TRBJ2-2; the D gene is possibly TRBD1 (5 bases). CDR3 length equals 15 residues. The germline V and J ends were trimmed by 4 bases and 4 bases, with 14 bases remaining between them. Germline CDR1 is SGHDT and CDR2 is YYEEEE. CDR3 residues: CASSVREDVTGELFF. The CDR3 DNA sequence: TGTGCCAGCAGCGTCAGGGAAGATGTCACCGGGGAGCTGTTTTTT.

This clone was observed once. This rearrangement joins TRBV28 to TRBJ1-5, with TRBD1 matching 7 bases. V lost 8 bases to trimming and J lost 6 bases; unmatched junction nucleotides: 4. Germline CDR1 MDHEN, CDR2 SYDVKM. The CDR3 runs to 12 residues. This CDR3 reads CASVTGAQPQHF. For the CDR3, the DNA is TGTGCCAGCGTTACAGGGGCTCAGCCCCAGCATTTT.

V is TRBV5-1 and J is TRBJ2-3; 15 nucleotides align to TRBD2. The trim removed 4 bases at V and 0 bases at J, leaving 9 bases unmatched. CDR1 SGHRS and CDR2 YFSETQ come from the germline V gene. This CDR3 contains 19 residues. The CDR3 region is CASSKRGLAGGPSTDTQYF. DNA of the CDR3: TGCGCCAGCAGCAAACGTGGACTAGCGGGAGGGCCGAGCACAGATACGCAGTATTTT.

This sequence joins TRBV5-6 and TRBJ1-4, with 8 bases matching TRBD1. The trim removed 4 bases at V and 17 bases at J, leaving 10 bases unmatched. This CDR3 contains 12 residues. Germline V gene sequence: CDR1 SGHDT, CDR2 YYEEEE. CDR3 in amino acids: CASSPPTGEPFF. The CDR3 DNA reads TGTGCCAGCAGCCCGCCGACAGGGGAGCCCTTTTTT.

The table lists this clone with a count of one. The J gene is TRBJ2-2, the V gene TRBV5-8; D uncertain. Germline values: CDR1 SGHTS, CDR2 YDEGEE. The V end was cut by 2 bases, the J end by 0 bases, with 8 bases between. CDR3 length equals 15 residues. The CDR3 spells CASSFDATNTGELFF. CDR3 DNA: TGTGCCAGCAGCTTTGACGCTACGAACACCGGGGAGCTGTTTTTT. Together with reference TRBV5-8 and TRBJ2-2, the CDR3 gives the full variable domain: EAGVTQSPTHLIKTRGQQATLRCSPISGHTSVYWYQQALGLGLQFLLWYDEGEERNRGNFPPRFSGRQFPNYSSELNVNALELEDSALYLCASSFDATNTGELFFGEGSRLTVL.

The table lists this clone with a count of one. This chain uses TRBV4-3 with TRBJ2-7; 9 nucleotides align to TRBD2. CDR1 and CDR2 from the germline V gene are LGHNA and YSLEER. Trimming removed 0 bases from V and 1 base from J; junction bases left unmatched: 1. This CDR3 region has 15 residues. The CDR3 DNA reads TGCGCCAGCAGCCAAGAGACTAGCGGTTCCTACGAGCAGTACTTC. Translating it yields CASSQETSGSYEQYF.

This chain connects TRBV6-6 to TRBJ2-2; the D call may be TRBD1 or TRBD2 (6 bases each). The CDR3 totals 15 residues. Germline-derived CDR1 and CDR2 are MNHNY and SVGAGI (reference sequence). The CDR3 reads CARYPGATNTGELFF. Here the CDR3 DNA reads TGTGCACGATACCCGGGGGCGACGAACACCGGGGAGCTGTTTTTT.

The chain carries TRBV7-9 and TRBJ1-2; tentatively, D is TRBD1 (6 bases). This CDR3 comprises 14 residues. The V end was cut by 5 bases, the J end by 2 bases, with 12 bases between. Per the germline V gene, CDR1 is SEHNR and CDR2 is FQNEAQ (reference sequence). The CDR3 DNA reads TGTGCCAGCAGCACCCGGGACACCAACTATGGCTACACCTTC. It yields the protein CASSTRDTNYGYTF.

This clone occurred a few times. The chain couples TRBV6-6 to TRBJ2-7; D gene unclear. Trimming removed 6 bases at V and 6 bases at J, with 9 bases between. The CDR3 has 11 amino acids. The germline V gene has CDR1 MNHNY and CDR2 SVGAGI (reference sequence). CDR3: CASSPPGEQYF. CDR3 DNA: TGTGCCAGCAGCCCTCCAGGCGAGCAGTACTTC.